This note documents a single T cell receptor (beta chain) sequence. The antigen is undetermined. A sample-barcoded 5' primer and a J-beta primer mix were used in a second PCR of roughly 7 to 11 cycles. MiXCR, run by TCRdb on the 5' RACE reads, gives a single entry per CDR3 protein. Among hundreds of thousands of distinct CDR3 sequences listed, about a quarter were seen once. The data were obtained in a study of blood T cells in healthy people across ages. V trimming: 3 bases; J trimming: 4 bases; junction bases outside the gene matches: 5. The CDR3 has 14 residues. Study conclusions and caveats: In older individuals, TCR beta diversity per million T cells was lower, falling roughly linearly with age.

This sample also appeared in a second study, on T cells of mothers and their children. From that paper: A few healthy Caucasian mothers served as donors, and their six children did as well.

The sequence derives from a boy aged 2-15 years in good health. The chain carries TRBV12-3 or TRBV12-4 and TRBJ2-7, with 8 bases matching TRBD1. The sample consisted of blood. CDR3 loop: CASSFGGQAYEQYF. CDR3 in DNA: TGTGCCAGCAGTTTCGGGGGACAGGCTTACGAGCAGTACTTC.